This T cell receptor (beta chain) was captured by sequencing in a study of blood T cell repertoires in COVID-19. Study-wide background: COVID-19 samples from acute and convalescent phases originated in the United States, Italy and Spain.

How the authors handled the data: Reference gene primer amplification gave nucleated cell count estimates. Assay: immunoSEQ multiplex PCR; the TCRdb copy retains only in-frame clones and omits some. D and trimming were read from the DNA, whereas the V and J calls and clone size are those reported in that table. Among about 120,000 clones listed, more than 75% were seen once. The CDR3 extends over 17 amino acids. The germline CDR1 and CDR2 sequences are SEHNR and FQNEAQ (reference sequence). Trimming took 4 bases from V and 6 from J; bases not matched to a gene: 15. The rearrangement joins TRBV7-9 to TRBJ1-2; 9 nucleotides agree with TRBD1. The sample was peripheral blood. The TCR comes from a woman between 50 and 59 years old with acute or convalescent COVID-19. This chain's CDR3 is CASSSGASGQGMNGYTF. The CDR3 region has the DNA TGTGCCAGCAGCTCGGGGGCGTCGGGACAGGGTATGAATGGCTACACCTTC.